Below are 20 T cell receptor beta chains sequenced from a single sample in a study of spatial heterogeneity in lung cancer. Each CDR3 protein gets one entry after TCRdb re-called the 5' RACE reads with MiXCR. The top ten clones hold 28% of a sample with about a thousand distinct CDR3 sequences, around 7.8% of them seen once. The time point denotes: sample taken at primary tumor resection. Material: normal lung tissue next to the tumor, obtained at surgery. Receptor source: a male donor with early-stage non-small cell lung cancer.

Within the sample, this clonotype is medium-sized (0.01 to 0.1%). The CDR3 loop reads CATSTGDRGFSEKLFF. CDR3 sequence (DNA): TGTGCCACCAGCACAGGGGACAGGGGATTTAGCGAAAAACTGTTTTTT. The rearrangement links TRBV15 to TRBJ1-4, with TRBD1 matching over 10 bases. CDR3 size: 16 residues. From germline, CDR1 is LNHNV and CDR2 YYDKDF (reference sequence). V shed 4 bases and J 8 bases; nucleotides not matched to a gene: 10.

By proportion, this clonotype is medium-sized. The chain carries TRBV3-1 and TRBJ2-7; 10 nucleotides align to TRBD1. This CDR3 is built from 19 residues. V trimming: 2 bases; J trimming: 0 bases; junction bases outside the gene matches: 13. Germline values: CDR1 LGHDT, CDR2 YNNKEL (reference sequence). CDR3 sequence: CASSQRTGGSWTNSYEQYF. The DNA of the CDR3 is TGTGCCAGCAGCCAAAGGACAGGGGGGAGCTGGACGAACTCCTACGAGCAGTACTTC.

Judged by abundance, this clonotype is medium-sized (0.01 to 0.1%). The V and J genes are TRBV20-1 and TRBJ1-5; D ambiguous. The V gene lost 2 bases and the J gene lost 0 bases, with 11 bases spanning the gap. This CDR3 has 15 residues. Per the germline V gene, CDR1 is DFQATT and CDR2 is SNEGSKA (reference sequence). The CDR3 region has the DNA TGCAGTGCTAGAAACGGCTTCCTTAGCAATCAGCCCCAGCATTTT. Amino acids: CSARNGFLSNQPQHF.

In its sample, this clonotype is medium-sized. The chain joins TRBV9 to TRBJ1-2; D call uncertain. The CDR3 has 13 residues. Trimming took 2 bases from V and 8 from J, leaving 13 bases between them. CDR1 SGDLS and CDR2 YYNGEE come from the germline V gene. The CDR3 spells CASSVGKSAGYTF. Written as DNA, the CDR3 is TGTGCCAGCAGCGTGGGGAAGTCCGCCGGCTACACCTTC.

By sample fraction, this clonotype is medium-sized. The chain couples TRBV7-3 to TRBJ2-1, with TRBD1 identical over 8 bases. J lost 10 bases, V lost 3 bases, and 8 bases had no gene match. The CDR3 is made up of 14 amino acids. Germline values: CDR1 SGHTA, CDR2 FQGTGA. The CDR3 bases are TGTGCCAGCAGCTTTAACCAGGGGGCCTCCGAGCAGTTCTTC. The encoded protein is CASSFNQGASEQFF.

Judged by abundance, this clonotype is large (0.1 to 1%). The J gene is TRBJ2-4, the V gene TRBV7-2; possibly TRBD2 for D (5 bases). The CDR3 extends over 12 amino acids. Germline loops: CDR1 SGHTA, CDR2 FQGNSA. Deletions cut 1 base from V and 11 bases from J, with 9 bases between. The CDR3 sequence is CASSLEGVVQYF. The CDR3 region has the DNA TGTGCCAGCAGCTTAGAGGGAGTGGTTCAGTACTTC.

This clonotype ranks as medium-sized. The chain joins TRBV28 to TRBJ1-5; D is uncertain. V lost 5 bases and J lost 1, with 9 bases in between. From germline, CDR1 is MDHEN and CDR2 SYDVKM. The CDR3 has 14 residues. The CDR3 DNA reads TGTGCCAGCAGTGCGGGAGGAAGCAATCAGCCCCAGCATTTT. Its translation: CASSAGGSNQPQHF.

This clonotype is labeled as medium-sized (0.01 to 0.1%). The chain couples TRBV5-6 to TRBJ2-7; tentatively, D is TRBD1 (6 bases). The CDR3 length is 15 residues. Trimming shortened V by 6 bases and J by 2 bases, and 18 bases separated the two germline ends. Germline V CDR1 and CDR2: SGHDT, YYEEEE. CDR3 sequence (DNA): TGTGCCAGCAACCGAAGGGGGAAAGGAGCCTACGAGCAGTACTTC. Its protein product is CASNRRGKGAYEQYF.

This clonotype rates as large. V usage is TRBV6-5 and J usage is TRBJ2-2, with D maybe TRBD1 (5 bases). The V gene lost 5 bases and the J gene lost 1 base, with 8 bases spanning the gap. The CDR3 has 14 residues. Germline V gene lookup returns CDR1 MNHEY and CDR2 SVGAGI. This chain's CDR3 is CASSKQGNTGELFF. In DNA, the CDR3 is TGTGCCAGCAGTAAGCAGGGGAACACCGGGGAGCTGTTTTTT.

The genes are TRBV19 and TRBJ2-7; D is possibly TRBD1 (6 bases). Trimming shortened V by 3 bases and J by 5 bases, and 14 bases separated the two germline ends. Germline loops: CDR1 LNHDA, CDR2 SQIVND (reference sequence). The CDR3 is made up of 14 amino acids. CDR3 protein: CASSIRGSGNEQYF. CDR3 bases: TGTGCCAGTAGTATCAGGGGTTCTGGGAACGAGCAGTACTTC.

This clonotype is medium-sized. In DNA form, the CDR3 reads TGTGCCAGCAGCTCGGGACAGGGTTGGTCCTACGAGCAGTACTTC. Translation gives CASSSGQGWSYEQYF. The chain couples TRBV11-3 to TRBJ2-7; 9 bases are shared with TRBD1. Germline CDR1 reads SGHNT; CDR2 reads YENEEA. The length of the CDR3 is 15 residues. J gave up 1 base and V 4 bases, and 5 bases lay outside the gene matches.

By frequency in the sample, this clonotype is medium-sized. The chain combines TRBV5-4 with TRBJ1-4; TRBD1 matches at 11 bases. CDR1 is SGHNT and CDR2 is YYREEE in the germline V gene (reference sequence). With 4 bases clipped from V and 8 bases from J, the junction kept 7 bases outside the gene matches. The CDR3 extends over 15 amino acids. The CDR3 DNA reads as TGTGCCAGCAGCCCAGGACAGGGGGCGGAGGAAAAACTGTTTTTT. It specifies CASSPGQGAEEKLFF.

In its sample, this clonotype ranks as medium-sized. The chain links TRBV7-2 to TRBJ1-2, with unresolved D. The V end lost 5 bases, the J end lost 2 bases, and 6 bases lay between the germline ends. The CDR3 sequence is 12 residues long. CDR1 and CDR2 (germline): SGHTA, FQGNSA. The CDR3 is CASSPYNYGYTF. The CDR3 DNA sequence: TGTGCCAGCAGCCCGTACAACTATGGCTACACCTTC.

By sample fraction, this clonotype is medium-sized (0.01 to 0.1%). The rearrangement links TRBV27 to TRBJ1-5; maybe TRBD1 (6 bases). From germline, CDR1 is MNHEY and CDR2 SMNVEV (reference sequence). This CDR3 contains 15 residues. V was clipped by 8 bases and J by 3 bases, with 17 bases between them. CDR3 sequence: CASGLQGTANQPQHF. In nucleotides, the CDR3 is TGTGCCAGCGGATTACAGGGTACCGCCAATCAGCCCCAGCATTTT.

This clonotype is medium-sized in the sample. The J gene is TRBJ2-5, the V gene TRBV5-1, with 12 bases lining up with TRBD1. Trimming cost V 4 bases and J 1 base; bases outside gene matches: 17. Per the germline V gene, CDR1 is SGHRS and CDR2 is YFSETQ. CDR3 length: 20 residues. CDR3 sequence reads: CASSPLGPGQGASLQETQYF. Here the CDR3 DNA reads TGCGCCAGCAGCCCACTGGGACCGGGACAGGGGGCCTCCCTCCAAGAGACCCAGTACTTC.

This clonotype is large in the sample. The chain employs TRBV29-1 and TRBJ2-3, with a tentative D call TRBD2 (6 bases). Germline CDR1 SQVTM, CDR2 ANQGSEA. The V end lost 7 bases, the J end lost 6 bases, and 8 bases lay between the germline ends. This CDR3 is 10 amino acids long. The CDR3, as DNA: TGCAGCGCTGGGGGGGATACGCAGTATTTT. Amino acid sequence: CSAGGDTQYF.

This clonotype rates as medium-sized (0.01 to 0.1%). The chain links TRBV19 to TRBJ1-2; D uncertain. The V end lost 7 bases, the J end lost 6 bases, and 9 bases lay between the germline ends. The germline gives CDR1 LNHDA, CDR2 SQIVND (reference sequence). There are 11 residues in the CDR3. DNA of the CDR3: TGTGCCAGTATGGCGGCTCATGGCTACACCTTC. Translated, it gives CASMAAHGYTF.

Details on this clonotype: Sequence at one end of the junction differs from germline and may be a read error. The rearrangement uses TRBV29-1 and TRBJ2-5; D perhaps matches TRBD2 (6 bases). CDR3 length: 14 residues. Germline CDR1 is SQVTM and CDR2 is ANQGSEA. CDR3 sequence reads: CSVEGNGREWTQYF. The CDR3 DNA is TGCAGCGTCGAAGGGAACGGCCGGGAGTGGACCCAGTACTTC.

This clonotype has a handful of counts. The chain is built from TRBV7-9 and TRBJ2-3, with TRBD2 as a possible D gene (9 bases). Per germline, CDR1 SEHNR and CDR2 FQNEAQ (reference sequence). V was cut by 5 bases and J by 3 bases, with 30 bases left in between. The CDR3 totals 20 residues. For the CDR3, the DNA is TGTGCCAGCAGCCCGAGGGACAGGTCTCCGGGACTAGCCTTGACAGATACGCAGTATTTT. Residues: CASSPRDRSPGLALTDTQYF.

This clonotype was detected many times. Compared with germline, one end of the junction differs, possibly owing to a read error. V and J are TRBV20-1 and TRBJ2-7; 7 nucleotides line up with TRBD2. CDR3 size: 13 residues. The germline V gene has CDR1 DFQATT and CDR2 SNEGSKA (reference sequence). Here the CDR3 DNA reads TGCAGCGCTACGGAGAATAGCGGGTGGGAGCAGTACTTC. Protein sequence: CSATENSGWEQYF.